This T cell receptor beta chain is drawn from a study of T cell clusters in autoimmune cytopenias. Looked up from germline, CDR1 is KGHSH and CDR2 is LQKENI. The CDR3 loop spans 15 amino acids. Multiplex touch-down PCR amplified TRB using TRB-A and TRB-B pools in one tube. TCRdb reanalyzed the multiplex PCR reads, giving one entry per CDR3 protein sequence and no DNA. In total, the table holds around 3,600 distinct CDR3 sequences. Study-level findings and limits: Primary autoimmune cytopenia patients seemingly lacked the physiological T cell clusters found in healthy donors.

This clonotype ranks as medium-sized (0.01 to 0.1%) in terms of frequency. Its antigen is not known. TRB was amplified from 250 ng of peripheral blood genomic DNA per sample. These records were also assigned to another study, of T cell repertoires in aging, cancer and after chemotherapy. From that paper: Untreated cancer patients had significantly lower blood TCR diversity than age-matched healthy donors. Healthy donors lost TCR diversity with age mainly through richness, cancer patients through richness and evenness. In each cancer cohort, median generation probability increased across chemotherapy, suggesting thymic output rebounded.

This clonotype was sampled from a human donor in good health. J is TRBJ2-1 and V is TRBV18; the TCRdb D gene call, TRBD1, has no DNA to confirm it. Sequencing was carried out using peripheral blood. The chain's CDR3 is CASSQGQGALNEQFF.